This entry concerns a single T cell receptor beta chain. The CDR3 length is 12 residues. Authors' processing steps: Amplified reference gene primers provided the basis for estimating nucleated cell counts. The protocol was immunoSEQ multiplex PCR, while the TCRdb copy is restricted to in-frame clones and leaves out a portion. The D gene and trimming were derived from the DNA, and the V and J assignments and clone size from that table. This table has 150,000 to 200,000 clones, approximately 85% appearing once. The sample originates from a study of blood T cell repertoires in COVID-19. Study as a whole: Both acute and convalescent COVID-19 samples were obtained from the United States, Italy and Spain.

Seattle's enrolled individuals joined amid active infection and were then monitored longitudinally. This chain links TRBV21-1 with TRBJ2-7; TRBD2, the D gene given by the table, was not confirmed from the DNA. TRBV21-1 is annotated as a pseudogene. Specimen: peripheral blood. The TCR originated in a man older than 75 with COVID-19, enrolled during active disease. CDR3 loop: CATETPSYEQYF. CDR3 nucleotides: TGTGCCACCGAAACTCCCTCCTACGAGCAGTACTTC.